This TCR beta chain was documented in a study of tumor and adjacent non-tumor tissue in lung cancer. Study-level background: Samples averaged roughly 4.2 million productive TCRbeta reads each.

This sample's RNA came from whole unsorted tissue. Comment on this clonotype: What it binds is unknown.

Findings and caveats of the study: Compared with tumor, normal lung showed significantly lower TCR diversity. In normal lung, the top 100 clones were significantly more dominant than in tumor.

Three rounds of nested PCR, following a modified ARM-PCR protocol, produced the TCRbeta library. One entry per CDR3 protein, called by TCRdb with MiXCR from the multiplex PCR reads. This table holds about 75,000 distinct CDR3 sequences, 60% to 80% found once. CDR1 and CDR2 from the germline V gene are SGHRS and YFSETQ. This CDR3 region has 17 residues. Trimming removed 9 bases from V and 3 bases from J, with 28 bases in between. The rearrangement uses TRBV5-1 and TRBJ2-7, with D tentatively TRBD2 (5 bases). This receptor was identified in a woman between 50 and 59 years old with non-small cell lung cancer. Material for sequencing was lung tumor tissue. In DNA form, the CDR3 reads TGCGCCATCAACCCGGTTGGACTGGAGGTTCGGGACTACGAGCAGTACTTC. This sequence encodes CAINPVGLEVRDYEQYF.